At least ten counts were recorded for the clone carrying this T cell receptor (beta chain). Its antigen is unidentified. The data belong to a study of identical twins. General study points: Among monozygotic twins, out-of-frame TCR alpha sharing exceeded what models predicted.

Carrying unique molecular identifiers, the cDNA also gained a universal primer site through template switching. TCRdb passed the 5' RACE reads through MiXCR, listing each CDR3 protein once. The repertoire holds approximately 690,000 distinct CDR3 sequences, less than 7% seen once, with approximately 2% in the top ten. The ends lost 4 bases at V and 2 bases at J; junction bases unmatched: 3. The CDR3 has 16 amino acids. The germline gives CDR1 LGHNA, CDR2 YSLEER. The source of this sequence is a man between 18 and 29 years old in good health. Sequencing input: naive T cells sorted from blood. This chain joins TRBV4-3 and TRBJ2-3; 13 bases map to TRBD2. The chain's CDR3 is CASSRGTSGITDTQYF. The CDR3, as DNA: TGCGCCAGCAGCCGAGGGACTAGCGGGATCACAGATACGCAGTATTTT.